The clone carrying this T cell receptor beta chain is a singleton in its sample. This sample is part of a study of blood T cell repertoires in COVID-19. Study details: Whether acute or convalescent, the COVID-19 samples came from the United States, Italy and Spain.

V lost 0 bases and J 5 bases, leaving 17 bases between the germline ends. Germline loops: CDR1 SGHRS, CDR2 YFSETQ. This CDR3 is built from 16 residues. In the authors' workflow: Reference gene primers were amplified, and this amplification served to estimate nucleated cell counts. The table came from immunoSEQ multiplex PCR; TCRdb's copy has only in-frame clones and leaves some out. V and J calls and clone size are copied from that table; D and trimming were computed from the DNA. The sample contains 200,000 to 300,000 clones, roughly 87% of which appear only once. This receptor was obtained from a man aged 60-69 years who had recovered from COVID-19. The material sequenced was peripheral blood. This chain uses TRBV5-1 with TRBJ2-5; D is undetermined. CDR3 nucleotide sequence: TGCGCCAGCAGCTTGGCCACCATTAAGGTCGGGGAGACCCAGTACTTC. Translated: CASSLATIKVGETQYF.